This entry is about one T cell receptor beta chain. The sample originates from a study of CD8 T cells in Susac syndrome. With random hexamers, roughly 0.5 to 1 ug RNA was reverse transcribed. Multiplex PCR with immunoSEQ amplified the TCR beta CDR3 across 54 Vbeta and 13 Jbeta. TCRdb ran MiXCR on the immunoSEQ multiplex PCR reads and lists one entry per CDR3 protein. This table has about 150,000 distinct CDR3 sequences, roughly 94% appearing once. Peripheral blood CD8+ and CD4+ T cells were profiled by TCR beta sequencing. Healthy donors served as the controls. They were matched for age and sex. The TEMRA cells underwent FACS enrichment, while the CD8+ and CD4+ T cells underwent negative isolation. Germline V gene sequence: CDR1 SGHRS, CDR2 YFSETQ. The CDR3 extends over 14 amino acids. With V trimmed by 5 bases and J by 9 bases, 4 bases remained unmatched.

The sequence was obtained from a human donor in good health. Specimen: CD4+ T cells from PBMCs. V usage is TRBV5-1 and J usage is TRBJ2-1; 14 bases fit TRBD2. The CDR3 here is CASRTSGRVGEQFF. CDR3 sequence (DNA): TGCGCCAGCAGGACTAGCGGGAGGGTAGGTGAGCAGTTCTTC.